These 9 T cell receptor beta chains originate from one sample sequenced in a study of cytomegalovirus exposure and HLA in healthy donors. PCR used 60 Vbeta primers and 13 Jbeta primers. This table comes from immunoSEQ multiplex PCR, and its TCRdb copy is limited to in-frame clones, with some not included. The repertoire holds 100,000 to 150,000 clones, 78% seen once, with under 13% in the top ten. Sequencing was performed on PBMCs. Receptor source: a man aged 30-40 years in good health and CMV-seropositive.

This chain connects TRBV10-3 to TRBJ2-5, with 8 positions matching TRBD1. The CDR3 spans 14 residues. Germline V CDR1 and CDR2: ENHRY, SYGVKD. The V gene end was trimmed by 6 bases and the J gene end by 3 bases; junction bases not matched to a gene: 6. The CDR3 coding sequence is TGTGCCATCAGGACGACAGGGGATAAAGAGACCCAGTACTTC. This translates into CAIRTTGDKETQYF.

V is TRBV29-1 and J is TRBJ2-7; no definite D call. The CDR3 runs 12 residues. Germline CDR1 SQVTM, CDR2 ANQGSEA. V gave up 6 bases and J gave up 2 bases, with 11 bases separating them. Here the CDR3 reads CSVSPSTYEQYF. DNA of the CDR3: TGCAGCGTGAGCCCAAGCACCTACGAGCAGTACTTC.

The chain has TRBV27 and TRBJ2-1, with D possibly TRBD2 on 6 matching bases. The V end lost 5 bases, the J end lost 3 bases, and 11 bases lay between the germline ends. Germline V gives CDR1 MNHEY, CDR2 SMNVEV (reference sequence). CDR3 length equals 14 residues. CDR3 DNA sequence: TGTGCCAGCAGTCCATGGGGACTCTACAATGAGCAGTTCTTC. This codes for CASSPWGLYNEQFF.

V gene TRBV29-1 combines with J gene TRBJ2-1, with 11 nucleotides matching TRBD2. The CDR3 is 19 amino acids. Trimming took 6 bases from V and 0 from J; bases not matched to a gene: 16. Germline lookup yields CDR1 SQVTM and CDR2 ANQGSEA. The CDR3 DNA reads TGCAGCGTGAGGAGGCATAGGACTAGCGGGTCCGACTCCTACAATGAGCAGTTCTTC. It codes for CSVRRHRTSGSDSYNEQFF.

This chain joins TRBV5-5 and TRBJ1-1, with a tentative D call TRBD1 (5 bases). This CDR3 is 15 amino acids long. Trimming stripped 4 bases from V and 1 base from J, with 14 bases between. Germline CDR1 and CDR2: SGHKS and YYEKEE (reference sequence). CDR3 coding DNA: TGTGCCAGCAGCCCCAGGGCCTGGGGGAACACTGAAGCTTTCTTT. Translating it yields CASSPRAWGNTEAFF.

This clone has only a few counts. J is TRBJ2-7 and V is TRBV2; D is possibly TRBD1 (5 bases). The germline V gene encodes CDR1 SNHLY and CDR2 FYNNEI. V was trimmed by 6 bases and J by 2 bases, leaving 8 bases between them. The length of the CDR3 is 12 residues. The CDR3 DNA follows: TGTGCCAGCAGGACAGCCGCCTACGAGCAGTACTTC. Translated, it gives CASRTAAYEQYF.

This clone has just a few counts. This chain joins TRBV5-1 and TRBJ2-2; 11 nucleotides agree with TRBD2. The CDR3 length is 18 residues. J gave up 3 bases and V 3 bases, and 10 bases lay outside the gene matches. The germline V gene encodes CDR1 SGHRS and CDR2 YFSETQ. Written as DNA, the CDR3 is TGCGCCAGCAGCTCCGGGACTAGCGGCAGCCTATACACCGGGGAGCTGTTTTTT. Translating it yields CASSSGTSGSLYTGELFF.

The CDR3 nucleotides read TGTGCCAGCTCACACCTAGGACACCACCTATGGGGTTCCTACGAGCAGTACTTC. The encoded protein is CASSHLGHHLWGSYEQYF. The chain recombines TRBV18 with TRBJ2-7; possibly TRBD1 for D (5 bases). V was trimmed by 4 bases and J by 1 base, leaving 23 bases between them. The germline CDR1 and CDR2 sequences are KGHSH and LQKENI. The CDR3 extends over 18 amino acids.

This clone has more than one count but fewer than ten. The CDR3 DNA is TGTGCCAGCACCCTCAGTCGGACTAGCGGGGTTTACAATGAGCAGTTCTTC. Its translation is CASTLSRTSGVYNEQFF. The chain uses TRBV4-2 and TRBJ2-1; 12 positions match TRBD2. The CDR3 contains 17 residues. V lost 7 bases, J lost 4 bases, and 11 bases stayed unmatched. The germline V gene has CDR1 LGHNA and CDR2 YNFKEQ.